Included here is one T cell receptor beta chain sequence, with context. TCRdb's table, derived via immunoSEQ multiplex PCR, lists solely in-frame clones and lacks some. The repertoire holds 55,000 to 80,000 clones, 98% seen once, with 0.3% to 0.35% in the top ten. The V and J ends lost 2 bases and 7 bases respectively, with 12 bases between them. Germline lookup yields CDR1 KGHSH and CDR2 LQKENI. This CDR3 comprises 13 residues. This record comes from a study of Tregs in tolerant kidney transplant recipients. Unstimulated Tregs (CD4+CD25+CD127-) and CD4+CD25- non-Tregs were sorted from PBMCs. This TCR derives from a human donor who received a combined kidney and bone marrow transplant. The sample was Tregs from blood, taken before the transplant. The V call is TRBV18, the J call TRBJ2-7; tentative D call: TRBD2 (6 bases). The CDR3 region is CASSPAGRREQYF. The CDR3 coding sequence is TGTGCCAGCTCACCAGCGGGGAGGCGGGAGCAGTACTTC.